The next 16 T cell receptor beta chains were all read from a single sample in a study of cytomegalovirus exposure and HLA in healthy donors. Primers for the PCR totalled 60 Vbeta and 13 Jbeta. Libraries were prepared by immunoSEQ multiplex PCR; TCRdb keeps only in-frame clonotypes and omits some of them. The sample shows some 130,000 clones, roughly 80% of them seen only once. Sample: PBMCs. The receptors originated from a girl between 2 and 10 years old in good health and CMV-seronegative.

The rearrangement joins TRBV5-1 to TRBJ2-1, with 7 bases matching TRBD2. This CDR3 has 17 amino acids. Germline V gives CDR1 SGHRS, CDR2 YFSETQ. The J segment lost 5 bases and the V segment lost 3 bases, leaving 14 bases of the junction unmatched. DNA of the CDR3: TGCGCCAGCAGCTCTACCGGGAGGACAAACGGCCACAATGAGCAGTTCTTC. It is translated as CASSSTGRTNGHNEQFF.

This sequence joins TRBV2 and TRBJ1-1; the D gene is possibly TRBD1 (6 bases). There are 18 residues in the CDR3. Germline V gene sequence: CDR1 SNHLY, CDR2 FYNNEI. V shed 3 bases and J shed 4 bases, with 24 bases lying between them. This chain's CDR3 is CASSDSSIQGPEVTEAFF. CDR3 nucleotides: TGTGCCAGCAGTGACTCCTCTATACAGGGCCCTGAGGTCACTGAAGCTTTCTTT. Full variable domain (remainder filled in from reference TRBV2 and TRBJ1-1): EPEVTQTPSHQVTQMGQEVILRCVPISNHLYFYWYRQILGQKVEFLVSFYNNEISEKSEIFDDQFSVERPDGSNFTLKIRSTKLEDSAMYFCASSDSSIQGPEVTEAFFGQGTRLTVV.

The chain recombines TRBV9 with TRBJ2-1; 8 bases are a match to TRBD2. CDR1 SGDLS and CDR2 YYNGEE come from the germline V gene. Trimming at V came to 3 bases and at J to 15 bases, leaving 11 bases not matched to a gene. The CDR3 is made up of 13 amino acids. Written as DNA, the CDR3 is TGTGCCAGCAGCGCGCGCGTCGGGACTAGGGGGTTCTTC. Protein product: CASSARVGTRGFF.

The chain has TRBV7-2 and TRBJ1-1; perhaps TRBD1 as D (6 bases). CDR3 length: 13 residues. Trimming took 7 bases from V and 4 from J, leaving 13 bases between them. Germline lookup yields CDR1 SGHTA and CDR2 FQGNSA. The CDR3 here is CASNLQGVTEAFF. The CDR3 nucleotides read TGTGCCAGCAATTTACAGGGAGTCACTGAAGCTTTCTTT.

This chain connects TRBV7-7 to TRBJ2-7; D is unclear. Germline V gene data show CDR1 as SSHAT and CDR2 as FNYEAQ (reference sequence). This CDR3 contains 13 residues. Trimming took off 1 base at V and 2 bases at J, with 6 bases between the two ends. CDR3 coding DNA: TGTGCCAGCAGCTTAGGTACAGCCTACGAGCAGTACTTC. The encoded protein is CASSLGTAYEQYF.

The sample holds one count of this clone. The V gene is TRBV9, the J gene TRBJ2-1, with 9 bases identical to TRBD2. Germline V lookup: CDR1 SGDLS, CDR2 YYNGEE. The CDR3 length is 17 residues. J gave up 8 bases and V 0 bases, and 12 bases lay outside the gene matches. The chain's CDR3 is CASSVEGGGRATHEQFF. The CDR3 bases are TGTGCCAGCAGCGTAGAAGGGGGCGGGAGGGCCACCCATGAGCAGTTCTTC.

The chain has TRBV6-4 and TRBJ2-3; TRBD2 might be the D (7 bases). Germline assignment: CDR1 MRHNA and CDR2 SNTAGT. CDR3 length: 15 amino acids. The V end lost 3 bases, the J end lost 4 bases, and 14 bases lay between the germline ends. In nucleotides, the CDR3 is TGTGCCAGCAGTGAGTCGGGGGGCCGGTCAGATACGCAGTATTTT. It is translated as CASSESGGRSDTQYF.

The chain carries TRBV29-1 and TRBJ1-1, with TRBD1 matching 8 bases. The V gene end was trimmed by 8 bases and the J gene end by 1 base; junction bases not matched to a gene: 3. Germline lookup yields CDR1 SQVTM and CDR2 ANQGSEA. CDR3 length: 12 amino acids. CDR3 nucleotides: TGCAGCATACAGGGGGAGAACACTGAAGCTTTCTTT. Translated, it gives CSIQGENTEAFF.

V usage is TRBV16 and J usage is TRBJ1-1, with D possibly TRBD1 on 6 matching bases. This CDR3 has 14 amino acids. With 0 bases removed from V and 5 bases from J, the gap between germline ends came to 10 bases. In germline, CDR1 is KGHSY, CDR2 FQNENV. The CDR3 DNA reads TGTGCCAGCAGCCAATCGGGCAGGGGAACTGAAGCTTTCTTT. Its protein product is CASSQSGRGTEAFF.

This chain links TRBV7-9 with TRBJ1-2, with 9 bases lining up with TRBD1. The germline gives CDR1 SEHNR, CDR2 FQNEAQ (reference sequence). The V gene end was trimmed by 5 bases and the J gene end by 1 base; junction bases not matched to a gene: 8. The CDR3 runs to 16 residues. CDR3 sequence reads: CASSRETGGFNYGYTF. For the CDR3, the DNA is TGTGCCAGCAGCCGGGAGACAGGGGGGTTTAACTATGGCTACACCTTC.

The V gene is TRBV25-1, the J gene TRBJ2-1, with unresolved D. The CDR3 covers 11 residues. The V gene lost 1 base and the J gene lost 9 bases, with 4 bases spanning the gap. Germline V gives CDR1 MGHDK, CDR2 SYGVNS. CDR3 DNA sequence: TGTGCCAGCAGTGAATTCGGTGAGCAGTTCTTC. Protein product: CASSEFGEQFF.

The CDR3 reads CASSTRRRRADNEKLFF. The CDR3 region has the DNA TGTGCCAGCAGTACTAGGCGGAGGCGGGCCGATAATGAAAAACTGTTTTTT. The V gene is TRBV27, the J gene TRBJ1-4; D is unclear. Germline lookup yields CDR1 MNHEY and CDR2 SMNVEV (reference sequence). The V and J ends lost 5 bases and 4 bases respectively, with 20 bases between them. CDR3 size: 17 residues.

The chain combines TRBV4-2 with TRBJ2-7; 9 bases map to TRBD1. Germline loops: CDR1 LGHNA, CDR2 YNFKEQ. The V and J ends lost 4 bases and 2 bases, in that order; junction bases with no gene match: 6. The CDR3 is 15 residues long. CDR3 amino acids: CASSLWTGETYEQYF. The CDR3 coding sequence is TGTGCCAGCAGCCTGTGGACAGGGGAAACCTACGAGCAGTACTTC.

Comment on this clone: This CDR3 is also generated by other DNA sequences in the sample. The genes are TRBV9 and TRBJ1-2, with D perhaps matching TRBD1 (6 bases). The CDR3 has 13 amino acids. The germline CDR1 and CDR2 sequences are SGDLS and YYNGEE. V dropped 0 bases and J dropped 3 bases, with 6 bases sitting between them. The CDR3 region has the DNA TGTGCCAGCAGCGTAGGGACAGACTATGGCTACACCTTC. Its translation is CASSVGTDYGYTF.

This clone was seen a handful of times. This rearrangement joins TRBV5-5 to TRBJ1-1, with a possible D match to TRBD1 (5 bases). Trimming left V 0 bases short and J 0 bases short, with 15 bases between. This CDR3 has 17 residues. Germline-derived CDR1 and CDR2 are SGHKS and YYEKEE (reference sequence). CDR3 sequence (DNA): TGTGCCAGCAGCTTGGGACAGATAGAAGGTATGAACACTGAAGCTTTCTTT. Protein sequence: CASSLGQIEGMNTEAFF.

This clone was seen more than once but under ten times. The J gene is TRBJ1-6, the V gene TRBV6-5; 7 nucleotides match TRBD1. V shed 6 bases, J shed 12 bases, and the junction held 5 bases outside the gene matches. This CDR3 has 12 amino acids. The V gene's germline CDR1 is MNHEY and CDR2 SVGAGI. The CDR3 DNA follows: TGTGCCAGCAGGTACAGGGGTGGACCCCTCCACTTT. This gives the protein CASRYRGGPLHF.